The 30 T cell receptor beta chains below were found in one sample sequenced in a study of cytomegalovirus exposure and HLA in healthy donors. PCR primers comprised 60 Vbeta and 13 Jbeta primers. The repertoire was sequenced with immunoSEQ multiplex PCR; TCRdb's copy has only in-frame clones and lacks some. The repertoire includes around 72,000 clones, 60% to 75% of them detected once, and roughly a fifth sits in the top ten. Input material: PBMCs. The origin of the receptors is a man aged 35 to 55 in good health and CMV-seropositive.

The CDR3: CAGQGQDLLLNTGELFF. CDR3 sequence (DNA): TGTGCCGGGCAGGGACAGGACCTCTTATTGAACACCGGGGAGCTGTTTTTT. The chain is built from TRBV30 and TRBJ2-2; 8 positions match TRBD1. This CDR3 comprises 17 residues. V shed 8 bases, J shed 1 base, and the junction held 15 bases outside the gene matches. In germline, CDR1 is GTSNPN, CDR2 SVGIG (reference sequence).

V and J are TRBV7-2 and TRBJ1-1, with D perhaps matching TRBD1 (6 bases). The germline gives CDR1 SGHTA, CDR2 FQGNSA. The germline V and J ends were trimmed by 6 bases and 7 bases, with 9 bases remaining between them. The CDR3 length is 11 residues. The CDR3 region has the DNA TGTGCCAGCAGGGGGGCTGTTGAAGCTTTCTTT. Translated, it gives CASRGAVEAFF.

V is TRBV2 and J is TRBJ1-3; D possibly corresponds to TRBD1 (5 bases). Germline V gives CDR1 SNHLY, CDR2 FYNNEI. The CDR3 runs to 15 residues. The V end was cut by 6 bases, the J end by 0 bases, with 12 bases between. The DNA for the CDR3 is TGTGCCAGCAGGCTCGGGGGTTCCTCTGGAAACACCATATATTTT. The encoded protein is CASRLGGSSGNTIYF.

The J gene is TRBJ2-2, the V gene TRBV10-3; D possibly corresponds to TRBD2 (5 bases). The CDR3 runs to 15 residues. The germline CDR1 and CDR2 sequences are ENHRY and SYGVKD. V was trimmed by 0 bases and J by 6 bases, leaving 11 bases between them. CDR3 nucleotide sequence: TGTGCCATCAGTGAGTCGAGGGAAGGTCCCGGGGAGCTGTTTTTT. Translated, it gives CAISESREGPGELFF.

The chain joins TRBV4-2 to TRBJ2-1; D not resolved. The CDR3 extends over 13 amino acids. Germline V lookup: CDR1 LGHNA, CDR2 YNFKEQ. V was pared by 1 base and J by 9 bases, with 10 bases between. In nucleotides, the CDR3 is TGTGCCAGCAGCCAAGGCTCAGGATTTGAGCAGTTCTTC. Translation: CASSQGSGFEQFF.

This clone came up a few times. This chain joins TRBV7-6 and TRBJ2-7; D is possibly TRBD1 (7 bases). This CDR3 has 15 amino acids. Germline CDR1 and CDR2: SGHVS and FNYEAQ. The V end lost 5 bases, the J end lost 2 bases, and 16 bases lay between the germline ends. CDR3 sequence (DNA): TGTGCCAGCAGCCAGAGGGGCAGGGGGGCCTACGAGCAGTACTTC. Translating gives CASSQRGRGAYEQYF.

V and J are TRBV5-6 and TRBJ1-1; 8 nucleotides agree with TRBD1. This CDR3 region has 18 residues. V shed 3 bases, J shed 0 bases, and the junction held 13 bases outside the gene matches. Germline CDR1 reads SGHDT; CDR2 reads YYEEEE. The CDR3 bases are TGTGCCAGCAGCTCCTCGGGCAGGGGGCCTTCGATGAACACTGAAGCTTTCTTT. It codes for CASSSSGRGPSMNTEAFF.

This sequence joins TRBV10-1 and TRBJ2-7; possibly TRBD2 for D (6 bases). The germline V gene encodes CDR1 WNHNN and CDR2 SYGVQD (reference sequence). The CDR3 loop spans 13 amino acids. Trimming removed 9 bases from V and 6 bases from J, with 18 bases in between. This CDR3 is CASSAGASVEQYF. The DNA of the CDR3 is TGCGCCAGTTCCGCTGGGGCTAGCGTCGAGCAGTACTTC.

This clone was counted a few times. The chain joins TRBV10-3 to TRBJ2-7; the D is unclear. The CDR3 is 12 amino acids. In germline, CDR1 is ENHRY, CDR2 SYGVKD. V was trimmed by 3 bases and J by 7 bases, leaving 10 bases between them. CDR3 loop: CAISETSWEQYF. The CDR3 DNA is TGTGCCATCAGTGAAACATCTTGGGAGCAGTACTTC.

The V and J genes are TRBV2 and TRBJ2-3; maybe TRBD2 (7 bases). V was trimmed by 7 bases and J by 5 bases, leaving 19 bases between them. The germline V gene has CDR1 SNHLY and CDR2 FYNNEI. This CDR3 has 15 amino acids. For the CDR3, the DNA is TGTGCCAGCACCGAGGAGGGGGGGCTTAGAGATACGCAGTATTTT. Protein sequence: CASTEEGGLRDTQYF. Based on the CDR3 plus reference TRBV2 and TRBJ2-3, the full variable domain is EPEVTQTPSHQVTQMGQEVILRCVPISNHLYFYWYRQILGQKVEFLVSFYNNEISEKSEIFDDQFSVERPDGSNFTLKIRSTKLEDSAMYFCASTEEGGLRDTQYFGPGTRLTVL.

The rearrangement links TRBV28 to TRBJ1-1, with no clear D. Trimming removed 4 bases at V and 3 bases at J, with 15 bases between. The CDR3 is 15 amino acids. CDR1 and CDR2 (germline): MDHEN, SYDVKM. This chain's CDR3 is CASSSSTRIYTEAFF. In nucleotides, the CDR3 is TGTGCCAGCAGTTCATCGACGCGGATTTACACTGAAGCTTTCTTT.

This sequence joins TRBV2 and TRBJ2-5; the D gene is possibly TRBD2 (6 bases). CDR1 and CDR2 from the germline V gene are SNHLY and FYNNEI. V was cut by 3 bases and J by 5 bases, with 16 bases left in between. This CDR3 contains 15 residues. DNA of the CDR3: TGTGCCAGCAGTGATAGCGCGCGGCGGGGTGAGACCCAGTACTTC. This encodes CASSDSARRGETQYF.

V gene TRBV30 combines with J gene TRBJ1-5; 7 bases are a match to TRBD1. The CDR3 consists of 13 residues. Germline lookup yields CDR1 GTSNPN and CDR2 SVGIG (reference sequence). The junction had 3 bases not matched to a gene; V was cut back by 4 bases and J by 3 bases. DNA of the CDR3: TGTGCCTGGACTGGACAGGTCAATCAGCCCCAGCATTTT. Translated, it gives CAWTGQVNQPQHF.

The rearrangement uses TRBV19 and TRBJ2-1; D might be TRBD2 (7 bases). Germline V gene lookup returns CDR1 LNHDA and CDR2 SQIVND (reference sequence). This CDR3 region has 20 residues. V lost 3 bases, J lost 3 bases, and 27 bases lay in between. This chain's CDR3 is CASSMPYGGRRVAGYNEQFF. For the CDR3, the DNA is TGTGCCAGTAGTATGCCATACGGGGGGCGAAGGGTAGCTGGCTACAATGAGCAGTTCTTC. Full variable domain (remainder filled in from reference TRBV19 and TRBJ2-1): DGGITQSPKYLFRKEGQNVTLSCEQNLNHDAMYWYRQDPGQGLRLIYYSQIVNDFQKGDIAEGYSVSREKKESFPLTVTSAQKNPTAFYLCASSMPYGGRRVAGYNEQFFGPGTRLTVL.

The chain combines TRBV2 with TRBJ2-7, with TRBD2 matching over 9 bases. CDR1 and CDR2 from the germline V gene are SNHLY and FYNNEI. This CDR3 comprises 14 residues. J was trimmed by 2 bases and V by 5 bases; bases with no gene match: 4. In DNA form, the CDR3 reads TGTGCCAGCAGTTCGCTAGCGGGGCCCTACGAGCAGTACTTC. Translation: CASSSLAGPYEQYF.

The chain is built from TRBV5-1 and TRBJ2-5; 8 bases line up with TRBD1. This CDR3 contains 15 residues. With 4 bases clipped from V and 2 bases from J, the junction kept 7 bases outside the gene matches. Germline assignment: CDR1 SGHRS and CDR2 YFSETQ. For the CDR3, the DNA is TGCGCCAGCAGCCCAGGACAGGGACTTCAAGAGACCCAGTACTTC. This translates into CASSPGQGLQETQYF.

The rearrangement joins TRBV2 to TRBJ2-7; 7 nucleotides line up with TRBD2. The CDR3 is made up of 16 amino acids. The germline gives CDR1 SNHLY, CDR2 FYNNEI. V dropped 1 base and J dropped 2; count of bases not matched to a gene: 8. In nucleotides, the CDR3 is TGTGCCAGCAGTGAAGGGGGGAGGGCAGGAGCCTACGAGCAGTACTTC. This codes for CASSEGGRAGAYEQYF.

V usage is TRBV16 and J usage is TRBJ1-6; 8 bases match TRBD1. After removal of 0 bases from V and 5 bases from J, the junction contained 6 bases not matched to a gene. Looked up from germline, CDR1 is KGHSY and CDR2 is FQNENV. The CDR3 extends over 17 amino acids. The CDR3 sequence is CASSQSPTGVNNSPLHF. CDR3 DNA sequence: TGTGCCAGCAGCCAATCCCCGACAGGGGTCAATAATTCACCCCTCCACTTT.

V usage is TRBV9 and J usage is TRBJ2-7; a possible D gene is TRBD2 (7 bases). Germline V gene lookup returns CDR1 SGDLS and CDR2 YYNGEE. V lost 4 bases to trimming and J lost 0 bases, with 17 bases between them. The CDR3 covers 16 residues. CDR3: CASSPTGGSTSYEQYF. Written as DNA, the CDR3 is TGTGCCAGCAGCCCAACGGGGGGCAGTACCTCCTACGAGCAGTACTTC.

The CDR3 DNA follows: TGCGCCAGCAGCCAAACCCCTCCGAGGGTCTACAATGAGCAGTTCTTC. Protein: CASSQTPPRVYNEQFF. The chain uses TRBV4-3 and TRBJ2-1, with D perhaps TRBD2 (5 bases). Deletions cut 2 bases from V and 3 bases from J, with 14 bases between. CDR3 size: 16 residues. From germline, CDR1 is LGHNA and CDR2 YSLEER.

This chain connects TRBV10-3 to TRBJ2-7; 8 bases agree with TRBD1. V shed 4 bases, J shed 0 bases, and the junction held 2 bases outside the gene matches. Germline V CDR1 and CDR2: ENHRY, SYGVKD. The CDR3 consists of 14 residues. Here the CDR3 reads CAISGTGSSYEQYF. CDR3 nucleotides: TGTGCCATCAGTGGGACAGGGAGCTCCTACGAGCAGTACTTC.

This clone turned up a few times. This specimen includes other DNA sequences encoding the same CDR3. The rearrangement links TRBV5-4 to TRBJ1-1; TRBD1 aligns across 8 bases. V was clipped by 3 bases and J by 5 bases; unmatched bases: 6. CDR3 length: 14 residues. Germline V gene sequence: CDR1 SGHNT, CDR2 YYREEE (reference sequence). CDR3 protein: CASSSGQVGTEAFF. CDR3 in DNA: TGTGCCAGCAGCTCGGGACAGGTGGGAACTGAAGCTTTCTTT.

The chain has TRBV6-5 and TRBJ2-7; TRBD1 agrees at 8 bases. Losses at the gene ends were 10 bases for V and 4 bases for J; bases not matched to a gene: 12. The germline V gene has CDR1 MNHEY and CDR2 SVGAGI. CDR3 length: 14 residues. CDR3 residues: CANSVTGDDYEQYF. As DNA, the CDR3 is TGTGCCAACAGCGTGACAGGGGATGATTACGAGCAGTACTTC.

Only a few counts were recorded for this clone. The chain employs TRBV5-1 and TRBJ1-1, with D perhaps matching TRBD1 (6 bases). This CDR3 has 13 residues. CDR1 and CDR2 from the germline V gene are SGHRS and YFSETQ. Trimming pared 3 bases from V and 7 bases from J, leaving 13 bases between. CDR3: CASSSGEAVEAFF. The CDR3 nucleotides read TGCGCCAGCAGCTCAGGGGAAGCCGTTGAAGCTTTCTTT.

The CDR3 DNA sequence: TGTGCCAGCTCAGGGGCCAATCAAGAGACCCAGTACTTC. Amino acids: CASSGANQETQYF. This sequence joins TRBV18 and TRBJ2-5, with D possibly matching TRBD1 (5 bases). V was clipped by 5 bases and J by 2 bases, with 9 bases between them. This CDR3 contains 13 residues. The V gene's germline CDR1 is KGHSH and CDR2 LQKENI.

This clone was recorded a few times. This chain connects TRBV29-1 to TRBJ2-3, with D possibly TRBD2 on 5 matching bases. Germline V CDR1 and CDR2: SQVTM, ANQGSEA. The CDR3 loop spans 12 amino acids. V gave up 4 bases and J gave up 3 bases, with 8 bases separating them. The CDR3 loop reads CSVGGLTDTQYF. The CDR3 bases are TGCAGCGTTGGAGGGTTAACAGATACGCAGTATTTT.

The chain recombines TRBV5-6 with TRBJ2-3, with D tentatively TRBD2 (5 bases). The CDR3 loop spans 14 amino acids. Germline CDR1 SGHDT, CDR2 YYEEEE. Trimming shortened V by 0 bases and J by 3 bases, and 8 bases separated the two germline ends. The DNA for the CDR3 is TGTGCCAGCAGCTTGGGGGAGAGGACAGATACGCAGTATTTT. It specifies CASSLGERTDTQYF. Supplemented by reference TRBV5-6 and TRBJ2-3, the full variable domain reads DAGVTQSPTHLIKTRGQQVTLRCSPKSGHDTVSWYQQALGQGPQFIFQYYEEEERQRGNFPDRFSGHQFPNYSSELNVNALLLGDSALYLCASSLGERTDTQYFGPGTRLTVL.

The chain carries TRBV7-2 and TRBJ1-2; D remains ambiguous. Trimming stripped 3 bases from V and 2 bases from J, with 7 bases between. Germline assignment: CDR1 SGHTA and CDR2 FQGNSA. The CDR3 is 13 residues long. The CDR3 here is CASSFGYNYGYTF. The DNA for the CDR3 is TGTGCCAGCAGCTTCGGTTACAACTATGGCTACACCTTC.

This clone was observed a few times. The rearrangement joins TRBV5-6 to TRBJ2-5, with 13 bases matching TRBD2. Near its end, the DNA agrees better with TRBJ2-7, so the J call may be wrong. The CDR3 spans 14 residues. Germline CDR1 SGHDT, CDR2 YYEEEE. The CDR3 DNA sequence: TGTGCCAGCAGCGGGACTAGCGGGGAGTACGAGCAGTACTTC. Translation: CASSGTSGEYEQYF.

The CDR3 spells CASSVAGTGDSGNTIYF. Here the CDR3 DNA reads TGTGCCAGCAGCGTAGCTGGGACAGGGGACTCTGGAAACACCATATATTTT. This chain uses TRBV9 with TRBJ1-3; 10 nucleotides agree with TRBD1. The J segment lost 0 bases and the V segment lost 0 bases, leaving 3 bases of the junction unmatched. Germline-derived CDR1 and CDR2 are SGDLS and YYNGEE. CDR3 length: 17 residues.